These 26 T cell receptor beta chains share one sample of origin, sequenced in a study of identical twins. MiXCR, applied by TCRdb to the 5' RACE reads, yields one record per CDR3 protein. In the table there are about 200,000 distinct CDR3 sequences, under 12% of which are singletons. The sequenced material came from memory T cells sorted from blood. Receptors were obtained from a man in his forties or fifties in good health.

This clonotype was found many times. The J gene is TRBJ2-7, the V gene TRBV30, with TRBD1 as a possible D gene (5 bases). Trimming pared 4 bases from V and 4 bases from J, leaving 17 bases between. The CDR3 has 14 residues. From germline, CDR1 is GTSNPN and CDR2 SVGIG (reference sequence). CDR3 region: CAWNPVGHRYEQYF. CDR3 nucleotide sequence: TGTGCCTGGAATCCTGTAGGACACCGGTACGAGCAGTACTTC.

This clonotype was counted many times. This chain connects TRBV3-1 to TRBJ2-1; 9 bases line up with TRBD2. V lost 3 bases, J lost 5 bases, and 5 bases stayed unmatched. CDR3 size: 15 residues. CDR1 is LGHDT and CDR2 is YNNKEL in the germline V gene (reference sequence). The CDR3 sequence: CASSHTTSGNNEQFF. CDR3 nucleotide sequence: TGTGCCAGCAGCCATACGACTAGCGGAAACAATGAGCAGTTCTTC.

This clonotype has at least ten counts. The chain combines TRBV12-3 or TRBV12-4 with TRBJ2-2; D uncertain. V was pared by 7 bases and J by 0 bases, with 9 bases between. This CDR3 region has 14 residues. In DNA, the CDR3 is TGTGCCAGCATCCTTGGGGCGAACACCGGGGAGCTGTTTTTT. It is translated as CASILGANTGELFF.

The chain is built from TRBV4-2 and TRBJ1-4; 7 bases match TRBD1. V lost 0 bases, J lost 5 bases, and 3 bases stayed unmatched. Germline V CDR1 and CDR2: LGHNA, YNFKEQ. The CDR3 is 15 amino acids. Here the CDR3 DNA reads TGTGCCAGCAGCCAAGATAAGGGGGCGAATGAAAAACTGTTTTTT. Translating it yields CASSQDKGANEKLFF.

This clonotype occurred a few times. This chain joins TRBV29-1 and TRBJ2-1; D tentatively reads TRBD1 or TRBD2 (6 bases each). Looked up from germline, CDR1 is SQVTM and CDR2 is ANQGSEA. CDR3 length equals 19 residues. V lost 2 bases and J lost 2, with 25 bases in between. CDR3 region: CSVETQGWGREEPYNEQFF. The CDR3 bases are TGCAGCGTTGAAACGCAGGGATGGGGGCGGGAAGAGCCCTACAATGAGCAGTTCTTC.

CDR3 amino acids: CASSLSPTGAETQYF. The CDR3 DNA is TGTGCCAGCAGCCTGTCCCCGACAGGGGCAGAGACCCAGTACTTC. The gene calls are TRBV5-6 and TRBJ2-5, with 8 bases lining up with TRBD1. This CDR3 contains 15 residues. Germline assignment: CDR1 SGHDT and CDR2 YYEEEE. V dropped 4 bases and J dropped 4; count of bases not matched to a gene: 9.

This clonotype came up many times. The gene calls are TRBV5-1 and TRBJ2-2; 8 nucleotides agree with TRBD1. The ends lost 4 bases at V and 4 bases at J; junction bases unmatched: 3. Germline CDR1 SGHRS, CDR2 YFSETQ. The CDR3 is made up of 14 amino acids. The CDR3 spells CASSGQGFTGELFF. DNA for the CDR3: TGCGCCAGCAGCGGACAGGGATTCACCGGGGAGCTGTTTTTT.

This clonotype was counted ten times or more. The genes are TRBV12-3 or TRBV12-4 and TRBJ2-7; TRBD1 might be the D (6 bases). V lost 5 bases to trimming and J lost 4 bases, with 12 bases between them. The CDR3 spans 13 residues. CDR3 in amino acids: CASSGQNQYEQYF. Here the CDR3 DNA reads TGTGCCAGCAGTGGACAGAACCAGTACGAGCAGTACTTC.

This clonotype was found a few times. V is TRBV28 and J is TRBJ2-7, with TRBD1 as a possible D gene (6 bases). Trimming shortened V by 2 bases and J by 6 bases, and 17 bases separated the two germline ends. The CDR3 is 15 residues long. CDR1 is MDHEN and CDR2 is SYDVKM in the germline V gene. The CDR3 region is CASSLGRQGLIEQYF. As DNA, the CDR3 is TGTGCCAGCAGTTTAGGTCGGCAGGGGCTGATCGAGCAGTACTTC. The full variable domain, with the rest looked up from reference TRBV28 and TRBJ2-7, is DVKVTQSSRYLVKRTGEKVFLECVQDMDHENMFWYRQDPGLGLRLIYFSYDVKMKEKGDIPEGYSVSREKKERFSLILESASTNQTSMYLCASSLGRQGLIEQYFGPGTRLTVT.

This clonotype showed up just a few times. The chain is built from TRBV12-3 or TRBV12-4 and TRBJ2-7; TRBD2 matches at 11 bases. V shed 6 bases, J shed 2 bases, and the junction held 6 bases outside the gene matches. The CDR3 has 15 residues. The CDR3 nucleotides read TGTGCCAGCAGCTACCGACTAGCGGGGACCTACGAGCAGTACTTC. Its protein product is CASSYRLAGTYEQYF.

V is TRBV6-2 or TRBV6-3 and J is TRBJ2-1, with D perhaps TRBD1 (6 bases). The CDR3 has 18 amino acids. Trimming shortened V by 0 bases and J by 6 bases, and 21 bases separated the two germline ends. Germline-derived CDR1 and CDR2 are MNHEY and SVGEGT. The CDR3 loop is CASSYSPWTASTANEQFF. The CDR3 nucleotides read TGTGCCAGCAGTTACTCACCCTGGACAGCTTCTACGGCCAATGAGCAGTTCTTC.

The chain uses TRBV5-1 and TRBJ2-2; D is ambiguous. Germline CDR1 SGHRS, CDR2 YFSETQ. Trimming pared 0 bases from V and 0 bases from J, leaving 9 bases between. CDR3 length equals 16 residues. In nucleotides, the CDR3 is TGCGCCAGCAGCTTGGTCGGGTTCGCGAACACCGGGGAGCTGTTTTTT. Protein: CASSLVGFANTGELFF.

This clonotype was seen a handful of times. V and J are TRBV12-3 or TRBV12-4 and TRBJ1-2; 8 nucleotides align to TRBD1. The CDR3 spans 14 residues. The V segment lost 2 bases and the J segment 8 bases; nucleotides outside the gene matches: 7. The CDR3 DNA sequence: TGTGCCAGCAGTTTAAGAGGCCAGGGGGCCGGCTACACCTTC. Its translation is CASSLRGQGAGYTF.

This clonotype appeared once. The chain combines TRBV6-2 or TRBV6-3 with TRBJ1-5; 7 bases fit TRBD1. The CDR3 runs to 14 residues. J was trimmed by 3 bases and V by 4 bases; bases with no gene match: 3. CDR1 is MNHEY, CDR2 SVGEGT, per germline. In nucleotides, the CDR3 is TGTGCCAGCAGTTCGACAGGGAACAATCAGCCCCAGCATTTT. It yields the protein CASSSTGNNQPQHF.

In its sample, this clonotype was seen many times. This sequence joins TRBV5-1 and TRBJ2-5; TRBD1 matches at 9 bases. In germline, CDR1 is SGHRS, CDR2 YFSETQ. This CDR3 contains 14 residues. J was trimmed by 4 bases and V by 1 base; bases with no gene match: 2. CDR3 bases: TGCGCCAGCAGCTTGACGACAGGGGGAGAGACCCAGTACTTC. Its translation is CASSLTTGGETQYF.

The chain couples TRBV20-1 to TRBJ2-7; TRBD2 matches at 12 bases. The length of the CDR3 is 15 residues. Germline V gene data show CDR1 as DFQATT and CDR2 as SNEGSKA (reference sequence). V shed 0 bases and J 3 bases; nucleotides not matched to a gene: 3. The CDR3 region is CSARDRLAGVYEQYF. The CDR3 nucleotides are TGCAGTGCTAGAGATCGACTAGCGGGAGTCTACGAGCAGTACTTC.

The CDR3 protein is CAWSVNDRGLNSPLHF. CDR3 coding DNA: TGTGCCTGGAGTGTAAACGACAGGGGGCTAAATTCACCCCTCCACTTT. This sequence joins TRBV30 and TRBJ1-6; TRBD1 matches 10 bases. Germline values: CDR1 GTSNPN, CDR2 SVGIG (reference sequence). The V and J ends lost 0 bases and 7 bases, in that order; junction bases with no gene match: 6. There are 16 residues in the CDR3.

This clonotype was counted at least ten times. This chain links TRBV2 with TRBJ1-5; possibly TRBD1 for D (6 bases). The length of the CDR3 is 19 residues. Per the germline V gene, CDR1 is SNHLY and CDR2 is FYNNEI. Trimming cost V 1 base and J 6 bases, with 25 bases left between them. The CDR3 reads CASSEGMRARGATGQPQHF. CDR3 nucleotide sequence: TGTGCCAGCAGTGAAGGGATGAGGGCTCGGGGGGCTACGGGTCAGCCCCAGCATTTT.

The chain uses TRBV5-1 and TRBJ2-7; the D is unclear. Trimming left V 4 bases short and J 5 bases short, with 13 bases between. Germline-derived CDR1 and CDR2 are SGHRS and YFSETQ. CDR3 length: 13 residues. CDR3 sequence (DNA): TGCGCCAGCAGCCCCGGGCCCCTTCACGAGCAGTACTTC. This translates into CASSPGPLHEQYF. Filled out from reference TRBV5-1 and TRBJ2-7, the complete variable domain reads KAGVTQTPRYLIKTRGQQVTLSCSPISGHRSVSWYQQTPGQGLQFLFEYFSETQRNKGNFPGRFSGRQFSNSRSEMNVSTLELGDSALYLCASSPGPLHEQYFGPGTRLTVT.

The gene calls are TRBV20-1 and TRBJ1-2; D is perhaps TRBD1 (6 bases). CDR3 length: 11 amino acids. Trimming stripped 5 bases from V and 8 bases from J, with 12 bases between. Germline V lookup: CDR1 DFQATT, CDR2 SNEGSKA (reference sequence). The CDR3 here is CSAPGEPGYTF. In DNA, the CDR3 is TGCAGTGCTCCAGGGGAGCCGGGCTACACCTTC.

The CDR3 DNA reads TGCGCCAGCAGCTTGACCCCGACAGGCACTAATGAAAAACTGTTTTTT. Protein product: CASSLTPTGTNEKLFF. The chain combines TRBV5-1 with TRBJ1-4; possible D gene TRBD1, 6 bases. Trimming removed 1 base at V and 2 bases at J, with 12 bases between. CDR3 size: 16 residues. The V gene's germline CDR1 is SGHRS and CDR2 YFSETQ.

V and J are TRBV11-2 and TRBJ2-2; maybe TRBD2 (6 bases). The germline CDR1 and CDR2 sequences are SGHAT and FQNNGV. The CDR3 extends over 16 amino acids. Trimming removed 1 base from V and 1 base from J, with 10 bases in between. Here the CDR3 reads CASSLVAGMNTGELFF. Here the CDR3 DNA reads TGTGCCAGCAGCTTAGTTGCGGGAATGAACACCGGGGAGCTGTTTTTT.

The J gene is TRBJ2-1, the V gene TRBV15; 8 bases line up with TRBD2. J was trimmed by 6 bases and V by 0 bases; bases with no gene match: 4. The CDR3 sequence is 15 residues long. The germline gives CDR1 LNHNV, CDR2 YYDKDF (reference sequence). DNA for the CDR3: TGTGCCACCAGCAGAGAGGGACTAGTAGTCAATGAGCAGTTCTTC. Protein: CATSREGLVVNEQFF.

This clonotype showed up many times. This sequence joins TRBV30 and TRBJ2-7; D ambiguous. Germline CDR1 and CDR2: GTSNPN and SVGIG (reference sequence). The ends were cut back, 0 bases at V and 6 bases at J, with 9 bases in the middle. The CDR3 consists of 12 residues. The CDR3, as DNA: TGTGCCTGGAGTGTACTGGGATTCGAGCAGTACTTC. The encoded protein is CAWSVLGFEQYF.

This clonotype was seen repeatedly, ten times or more. V gene TRBV4-1 combines with J gene TRBJ2-7, with 13 bases identical to TRBD2. The germline gives CDR1 MGHRA, CDR2 YSYEKL. The CDR3 covers 19 residues. V lost 0 bases, J lost 0 bases, and 8 bases stayed unmatched. The CDR3 sequence: CASSQDRPGLAGSSYEQYF. The CDR3 DNA sequence: TGCGCCAGCAGCCAAGACAGACCGGGACTAGCGGGGAGCTCCTACGAGCAGTACTTC.

This clonotype was picked up a small number of times. The CDR3 DNA follows: TGCGCCAGCAGCTTGGGGACTAGCGGAGGGGGGTACGAGCAGTACTTC. This gives the protein CASSLGTSGGGYEQYF. The rearrangement joins TRBV5-1 to TRBJ2-7; 10 nucleotides agree with TRBD2. V lost 0 bases, J lost 4 bases, and 7 bases stayed unmatched. This CDR3 is 16 amino acids long. Germline V lookup: CDR1 SGHRS, CDR2 YFSETQ.